This T cell receptor beta chain was recorded in a study of shared clonotypes between healthy human individuals. Background on the study: Each donor contributed plates that comprised three CD4 naive, three CD4 memory, two CD8 naive and one CD8 memory. Whole-study findings and limits: Researchers sampled only blood; tissue repertoires likely differ.

TCRdb's copy holds only in-frame clones and misses some; the assay was immunoSEQ multiplex PCR. The sample consists of a few million clones, around 90% of them appearing once. Per the germline V gene, CDR1 is MNHEY and CDR2 is SVGAGI. The CDR3 loop spans 16 amino acids. V was clipped by 4 bases and J by 10 bases; unmatched bases: 8. In the case of this clone: The target antigen is unknown.

Investigators divided CD4+ cells into CD45RA+ naive and CD45RA-negative memory subsets. V and J are TRBV6-5 and TRBJ1-6, with 12 nucleotides matching TRBD1. This TCR came from a man aged 18 to 29 in good health. Sample: naive CD4+ T cells sorted from blood. This sample's subset: CD45RA+ positively selected. DNA of the CDR3: TGTGCCAGCAGTTGGGACAGGGGGCGATTGGGATCACCCCTCCACTTT. Translated, it gives CASSWDRGRLGSPLHF.